This entry is about one T cell receptor beta chain. As yet, its antigen is unknown. This specimen belongs to a study of T cells after yellow fever vaccination. Whole-study findings and limits: Post-booster repertoires contained most primary-vaccination clones again (96% CD4, 88% CD8).

CDR3 length: 15 amino acids. Germline CDR1 SQVTM, CDR2 ANQGSEA. V lost 4 bases to trimming and J lost 1 base, with 17 bases between them. The authors made TCR cDNA by 5'RACE template switching, adding a universal primer site and UMIs. TCRdb independently ran MiXCR on the 5' RACE reads; one entry per CDR3 protein. The table lists about 240,000 distinct CDR3 sequences, roughly 7.2% of them singletons. The receptor was derived from a man aged 25 to 40 who received the YFV17D yellow fever vaccine. Sequencing used CD4+ T cells sorted from PBMCs, obtained 15 days after the yellow fever booster vaccination. The chain couples TRBV29-1 to TRBJ2-7; no clear D gene. CDR3 in amino acids: CSVVLGVSLSYEQYF. The CDR3 nucleotides read TGCAGCGTTGTATTGGGCGTCTCCCTATCCTACGAGCAGTACTTC.